The 9 T cell receptor beta chains below were found in one sample sequenced in a study of blood T cells in healthy people across ages. Alongside a J-beta primer mix, a sample-barcoded 5' primer served in a second PCR lasting about 6 to 12 cycles. Via MiXCR, TCRdb re-called the 5' RACE reads, giving one row per CDR3 protein. The data show 750,000 to 950,000 distinct CDR3 sequences, under 35% seen once. The same sample was also studied in work on T cells of mothers and their children.

Sequenced sample: blood. These receptors were obtained from a woman aged 40 to 50 in good health.

The rearrangement uses TRBV20-1 and TRBJ2-1; 9 bases are shared with TRBD2. V was clipped by 7 bases and J by 12 bases; unmatched bases: 16. CDR1 and CDR2 (germline): DFQATT, SNEGSKA (reference sequence). The CDR3 has 14 amino acids. The CDR3 DNA follows: TGCAGTGTAGAGGAGGGCGGGGGGGCCGGTGCGCAGTTCTTC. It translates to CSVEEGGGAGAQFF.

The CDR3 DNA sequence: TGCAGTGCTAGAGGGTCGACTAGCGGGGGGGCAGGAGGGCAGTACTTC. This gives the protein CSARGSTSGGAGGQYF. The chain carries TRBV20-1 and TRBJ2-5; 14 bases line up with TRBD2. The trim removed 1 base at V and 11 bases at J, leaving 12 bases unmatched. This CDR3 is built from 16 residues. The germline V gene has CDR1 DFQATT and CDR2 SNEGSKA (reference sequence).

This clonotype was detected only a few times. This chain joins TRBV9 and TRBJ1-1; D unclear. This CDR3 has 15 residues. Trimming stripped 0 bases from V and 1 base from J, with 10 bases between. In germline, CDR1 is SGDLS, CDR2 YYNGEE. The CDR3 nucleotides read TGTGCCAGCAGCGTAGGTCAGGCCAAGAACACTGAAGCTTTCTTT. Its translation is CASSVGQAKNTEAFF.

The genes are TRBV2 and TRBJ2-5; maybe TRBD2 (6 bases). This CDR3 spans 13 amino acids. The germline V and J ends were trimmed by 7 bases and 2 bases, with 11 bases remaining between them. Germline CDR1 is SNHLY and CDR2 is FYNNEI. The CDR3, as DNA: TGTGCCAGCACTAGGGACTCTCAAGAGACCCAGTACTTC. Translating it yields CASTRDSQETQYF.

CDR3 sequence reads: CASRISATNEKLFF. Here the CDR3 DNA reads TGCGCCAGCAGGATATCCGCAACTAATGAAAAACTGTTTTTT. V gene TRBV5-1 combines with J gene TRBJ1-4, with unresolved D. The CDR3 is made up of 14 amino acids. V lost 5 bases and J lost 0, with 8 bases in between. The V gene's germline CDR1 is SGHRS and CDR2 YFSETQ.

The gene calls are TRBV20-1 and TRBJ2-3; TRBD1 matches 9 bases. In germline, CDR1 is DFQATT, CDR2 SNEGSKA (reference sequence). The CDR3 runs to 15 residues. Germline trimming cut 5 bases from V and 2 bases from J; bases unmatched to any gene: 8. CDR3 DNA sequence: TGCAGTGCTCGCTACAGGGGGCTGGCCACAGATACGCAGTATTTT. Translation: CSARYRGLATDTQYF.

This clonotype turned up a few times. The rearrangement uses TRBV3-1 and TRBJ2-5; D is uncertain. CDR1 and CDR2 (germline): LGHDT, YNNKEL (reference sequence). CDR3 size: 15 residues. V lost 0 bases, J lost 0 bases, and 8 bases lay in between. CDR3 loop: CASSQEGQYQETQYF. CDR3 nucleotides: TGTGCCAGCAGCCAAGAGGGCCAGTACCAAGAGACCCAGTACTTC.

This clonotype has only a few counts. This could be a read error, since a much larger clone is one nucleotide away. This chain links TRBV11-2 with TRBJ2-4; D gene uncertain. The V and J ends lost 1 base and 13 bases respectively, with 14 bases between them. The CDR3 consists of 13 residues. In germline, CDR1 is SGHAT, CDR2 FQNNGV. CDR3 coding DNA: TGTGCCAGCAGCTTAGGACCAACGAATGAGCAGTACTTC. As protein: CASSLGPTNEQYF.

Comment on this clonotype: A read error may explain this, as a much larger clone is one base away. The gene calls are TRBV29-1 and TRBJ1-1; D gene ambiguous. Trimming pared 7 bases from V and 8 bases from J, leaving 11 bases between. The CDR3 extends over 10 amino acids. The germline CDR1 and CDR2 sequences are SQVTM and ANQGSEA. The chain's CDR3 is CSAADGEAFF. The CDR3, as DNA: TGCAGCGCAGCGGACGGAGAAGCTTTCTTT.